This T cell receptor beta chain was found in a study of T cell repertoires in cytomegalovirus infection. Whole-study context: Shared public TCR beta signatures pointed to both CMV infection and a matching HLA type. Study observations and caveats: CMV-specific TCR beta clonotypes restricted by HLA-C were the ones dominating the ex vivo response. The study identified carriers of CMV plus the relevant HLA from cumulative public TCR beta family frequency.

The V gene lost 0 bases and the J gene lost 2 bases, with 9 bases spanning the gap. Germline lookup yields CDR1 LNHNV and CDR2 YYDKDF (reference sequence). CDR3 length: 15 residues. Via MiXCR, TCRdb re-called the reads, giving one row per CDR3 protein. The data show over 450,000 distinct CDR3 sequences, with around 10% seen just once and roughly a tenth held by the top ten. This clonotype was found many times. Its antigen is unidentified. What was sequenced was PBMCs. The rearrangement uses TRBV15 and TRBJ2-3, with a tentative D call TRBD1 (6 bases). This clonotype was obtained from a human donor in good health (CMV status not recorded). Some clones in this sample may be carry-over from other donors' samples. The CDR3: CATSREGTFTDTQYF. The DNA of the CDR3 is TGTGCCACCAGCAGAGAGGGGACATTCACAGATACGCAGTATTTT.